This T cell receptor beta chain was profiled in a study of shared clonotypes between healthy human individuals. The germline CDR1 and CDR2 sequences are MDHEN and SYDVKM. The CDR3 has 15 amino acids. The V and J ends lost 4 bases and 3 bases, in that order; junction bases with no gene match: 5. Every contributor of samples was a Caucasian grown-up residing in Nashville, Tennessee. This clone showed up just a few times. Sequencing was performed with immunoSEQ multiplex PCR; in TCRdb, only in-frame clones are kept and a portion is missing. This table has 470,000 or so clones, around 85% appearing once. J is TRBJ2-7 and V is TRBV28; 11 nucleotides line up with TRBD2. Specimen: PBMCs. The receptor was derived from a woman aged 40 to 50 in good health. Some clones in this sample may be carry-over from other donors' samples. The CDR3: CASSSTSGGLYEQYF. The CDR3 nucleotides read TGTGCCAGCAGTTCAACTAGCGGGGGACTCTACGAGCAGTACTTC.